What follows are 22 T cell receptor beta chains derived from one specimen sequenced in a study of T cell responses to AZD1222 COVID-19 vaccine. Data came from immunoSEQ multiplex PCR; TCRdb stores just in-frame clones and leaves some out. The sample holds 110,000 to 150,000 clones, 85% to 95% seen once. The sample in question was peripheral blood, obtained on day 0 of AZD1222 vaccination. These receptors came from an adult in good health.

This clone appeared once. The CDR3 DNA follows: TGTGCCAGCAGCCGTGCCGGGACGGCCAAAAACATTCAGTACTTC. It codes for CASSRAGTAKNIQYF. The chain joins TRBV11-2 to TRBJ2-4, with D perhaps being TRBD1 or TRBD2 (5 bases each). Germline V gene data show CDR1 as SGHAT and CDR2 as FQNNGV. The CDR3 has 15 residues. V lost 5 bases to trimming and J lost 1 base, with 12 bases between them.

This sequence joins TRBV3-1 (or the pseudogene TRBV3-2) and TRBJ1-4, with D possibly matching TRBD1 (6 bases). The CDR3 is 16 residues long. The ends were cut back, 0 bases at V and 8 bases at J, with 16 bases in the middle. Germline V gene lookup returns CDR1 LGHDT and CDR2 YNNKEL (reference sequence). This chain's CDR3 is CASSQDLTGLSEKLFF. In nucleotides, the CDR3 is TGTGCCAGCAGCCAAGATTTAACAGGGCTTTCCGAAAAACTGTTTTTT.

The chain joins TRBV5-1 to TRBJ1-1; D not certain. The ends were cut back, 5 bases at V and 3 bases at J, with 11 bases in the middle. The CDR3 is 13 amino acids. Germline values: CDR1 SGHRS, CDR2 YFSETQ. The CDR3 coding sequence is TGCGCCAGCAGGGACGAATCGGACACTGAAGCTTTCTTT. Translation gives CASRDESDTEAFF.

The gene calls are TRBV28 and TRBJ1-2, with D tentatively TRBD1 (5 bases). Germline CDR1 and CDR2: MDHEN and SYDVKM. The ends were cut back, 8 bases at V and 2 bases at J, with 12 bases in the middle. The CDR3 runs to 13 residues. The chain's CDR3 is CASRGRGNYGYTF. The CDR3 DNA follows: TGTGCCAGCCGAGGCCGGGGGAACTATGGCTACACCTTC.

V usage is TRBV6-5 and J usage is TRBJ1-6; 7 bases are shared with TRBD1. This CDR3 spans 13 amino acids. The germline gives CDR1 MNHEY, CDR2 SVGAGI. The V and J ends lost 8 bases and 9 bases, in that order; junction bases with no gene match: 7. The CDR3 DNA reads TGTGCCAGCGGGGGGACAGTGAGTTCACCCCTCCACTTT. Translating gives CASGGTVSSPLHF.

J is TRBJ2-7 and V is TRBV19; TRBD2 matches 7 bases. V was clipped by 6 bases and J by 1 base; unmatched bases: 9. Germline CDR1 reads LNHDA; CDR2 reads SQIVND (reference sequence). CDR3 length: 15 residues. CDR3 DNA: TGTGCCAGTAGCAATGGGGGACTATTTTCCTACGAGCAGTACTTC. It is translated as CASSNGGLFSYEQYF.

This clone was picked up one time. V and J are TRBV29-1 and TRBJ2-1; 8 nucleotides match TRBD1. V lost 6 bases to trimming and J lost 7 bases; unmatched junction nucleotides: 8. CDR1 and CDR2 from the germline V gene are SQVTM and ANQGSEA. This CDR3 region has 13 residues. CDR3 sequence reads: CSVLGTGPNEQFF. The CDR3 DNA reads as TGCAGCGTCCTCGGGACAGGTCCTAATGAGCAGTTCTTC.

Here the CDR3 reads CASSQGASYNEQFF. The CDR3 DNA follows: TGTGCCAGCAGCCAAGGGGCCTCCTACAATGAGCAGTTCTTC. The V gene is TRBV16, the J gene TRBJ2-1, with D possibly TRBD1 on 5 matching bases. Germline assignment: CDR1 KGHSY and CDR2 FQNENV. V was clipped by 2 bases and J by 0 bases, with 5 bases between them. The CDR3 extends over 14 amino acids.

The gene calls are TRBV5-1 and TRBJ1-1; no reliable D call. V gave up 0 bases and J gave up 0 bases, with 6 bases separating them. The CDR3 length is 14 residues. CDR1 and CDR2 from the germline V gene are SGHRS and YFSETQ. The CDR3 region has the DNA TGCGCCAGCAGCTTGGCTCCCGTGAACACTGAAGCTTTCTTT. Amino acid sequence: CASSLAPVNTEAFF.

The V call is TRBV19, the J call TRBJ1-5; D is possibly TRBD1 (6 bases). The CDR3 has 15 residues. Trimming left V 0 bases short and J 3 bases short, with 9 bases between. Per the germline V gene, CDR1 is LNHDA and CDR2 is SQIVND (reference sequence). The CDR3 is CASSIDPGVNQPQHF. The DNA of the CDR3 is TGTGCCAGTAGTATAGATCCAGGGGTCAATCAGCCCCAGCATTTT.

The rearrangement joins TRBV29-1 to TRBJ1-2; 10 bases line up with TRBD1. CDR1 and CDR2 from the germline V gene are SQVTM and ANQGSEA. V gave up 4 bases and J gave up 7 bases; unmatched junction bases: 3. The CDR3 extends over 12 amino acids. CDR3 nucleotide sequence: TGCAGCGTTGGACAGGGGGCGGGTGGCTACACCTTC. Translated: CSVGQGAGGYTF. The whole variable domain, remainder taken from reference TRBV29-1 and TRBJ1-2, is SAVISQKPSRDICQRGTSLTIQCQVDSQVTMMFWYRQQPGQSLTLIATANQGSEATYESGFVIDKFPISRPNLTFSTLTVSNMSPEDSSIYLCSVGQGAGGYTFGSGTRLTVV.

V is TRBV25-1 and J is TRBJ2-7, with 8 bases aligning to TRBD2. The V gene end was trimmed by 1 base and the J gene end by 2 bases; junction bases not matched to a gene: 7. This CDR3 is 16 amino acids long. Germline values: CDR1 MGHDK, CDR2 SYGVNS. The CDR3 is CASSESRRGATYEQYF. The CDR3 DNA is TGTGCCAGCAGTGAATCGCGGCGGGGGGCCACCTACGAGCAGTACTTC.

The chain combines TRBV18 with TRBJ1-5; 7 nucleotides match TRBD1. Looked up from germline, CDR1 is KGHSH and CDR2 is LQKENI. V lost 4 bases and J lost 1; bases outside the gene matches: 7. The CDR3 contains 16 residues. The CDR3 region has the DNA TGTGCCAGCTCACGGGGTTCACAGGGGAGCAATCAGCCCCAGCATTTT. Its translation: CASSRGSQGSNQPQHF.

This rearrangement joins TRBV6-5 to TRBJ1-1; D is undetermined. Germline values: CDR1 MNHEY, CDR2 SVGAGI. V lost 7 bases to trimming and J lost 1 base, with 13 bases between them. This CDR3 comprises 14 residues. CDR3: CASTINRRNTEAFF. CDR3 nucleotides: TGTGCCAGCACTATTAACCGGCGGAACACTGAAGCTTTCTTT.

V is TRBV27 and J is TRBJ1-2; TRBD1 matches 10 bases. The germline gives CDR1 MNHEY, CDR2 SMNVEV (reference sequence). The CDR3 contains 14 residues. V lost 4 bases and J lost 2; bases outside the gene matches: 1. The CDR3 loop reads CASSWGQGNYGYTF. The CDR3 DNA sequence: TGTGCCAGCAGTTGGGGACAGGGGAACTATGGCTACACCTTC.

The J gene is TRBJ2-7, the V gene TRBV2, with D possibly matching TRBD2 (5 bases). CDR1 is SNHLY, CDR2 FYNNEI, per germline. The CDR3 totals 14 residues. V was cut by 7 bases and J by 1 base, with 14 bases left in between. CDR3 DNA sequence: TGTGCCAGCACAGTCGATAGCGAGTCCTACGAGCAGTACTTC. It specifies CASTVDSESYEQYF.

CDR3 loop: CAWTGGSNTIYF. CDR3 in DNA: TGTGCCTGGACGGGGGGATCAAACACCATATATTTT. The chain couples TRBV30 to TRBJ1-3; D possibly corresponds to TRBD1 (5 bases). Germline V gene lookup returns CDR1 GTSNPN and CDR2 SVGIG (reference sequence). This CDR3 region has 12 residues. The ends were cut back, 4 bases at V and 6 bases at J, with 10 bases in the middle.

V gene TRBV5-1 combines with J gene TRBJ2-1; D uncertain. The V end lost 0 bases, the J end lost 0 bases, and 4 bases lay between the germline ends. CDR1 is SGHRS and CDR2 is YFSETQ in the germline V gene. This CDR3 comprises 14 residues. The CDR3 DNA sequence: TGCGCCAGCAGCTTGGGGAGCTCCTACAATGAGCAGTTCTTC. It is translated as CASSLGSSYNEQFF.

The chain links TRBV10-3 to TRBJ1-2, with D possibly matching TRBD1 (5 bases). V lost 3 bases and J 7 bases, leaving 18 bases between the germline ends. This CDR3 has 15 residues. The germline V gene encodes CDR1 ENHRY and CDR2 SYGVKD. Here the CDR3 reads CAISEPTDKEGGYTF. DNA for the CDR3: TGTGCCATCAGTGAACCAACGGACAAAGAGGGTGGCTACACCTTC.

The gene calls are TRBV19 and TRBJ1-5; tentatively, D is TRBD1 (6 bases). This CDR3 contains 14 residues. The germline V and J ends were trimmed by 2 bases and 7 bases, with 12 bases remaining between them. Germline-derived CDR1 and CDR2 are LNHDA and SQIVND (reference sequence). CDR3 protein: CASSIIGGWQPQHF. Here the CDR3 DNA reads TGTGCCAGTAGTATAATAGGGGGGTGGCAGCCCCAGCATTTT.

V is TRBV7-9 and J is TRBJ1-2, with 9 nucleotides matching TRBD1. With V trimmed by 1 base and J by 8 bases, 11 bases remained unmatched. The germline V gene encodes CDR1 SEHNR and CDR2 FQNEAQ (reference sequence). The CDR3 runs 16 residues. CDR3 loop: CASSLGDRVKDLGYTF. Here the CDR3 DNA reads TGTGCCAGCAGCTTAGGGGACAGGGTAAAGGACTTGGGCTACACCTTC.

The chain joins TRBV7-8 to TRBJ2-7, with TRBD2 matching 7 bases. The V gene end was trimmed by 1 base and the J gene end by 3 bases; junction bases not matched to a gene: 6. The CDR3 consists of 15 residues. Germline V gives CDR1 SGHVS, CDR2 FQNEAQ. The DNA for the CDR3 is TGTGCCAGCAGCTTAGGGCGGACTAGTGTCTACGAGCAGTACTTC. Translated: CASSLGRTSVYEQYF.